These T cell receptor beta chains were read from a single sample in a study of blood T cell repertoires in COVID-19. Assay: immunoSEQ multiplex PCR; the TCRdb copy retains only in-frame clones and omits some. The table records hundreds of thousands of clones, over 75% of them present only once. The sample consisted of peripheral blood. These receptors originate from a woman in her 30s with acute or convalescent COVID-19. CDR3s include the opening cysteine and the closing phenylalanine or tryptophan. Fields, in order: clone size, J gene, V gene, D gene, CDR3 protein, CDR3 DNA. The D gene is left open where the match is weak. Size values are once, few and many counts, or a class for expanded clones, and some rows have none.

clone size: few; J gene: TRBJ2-3; V gene: TRBV9; D gene: .; CDR3 protein: CASSVGPAGRTDTQYF; CDR3 DNA: TGTGCCAGCAGCGTGGGACCGGCGGGACGCACAGATACGCAGTATTTT
clone size: .; J gene: TRBJ2-2; V gene: TRBV14; D gene: TRBD2; CDR3 protein: CASSRLAGANTGELFF; CDR3 DNA: TGTGCCAGCAGCCGTCTGGCGGGAGCGAACACCGGGGAGCTGTTTTTT
clone size: .; J gene: TRBJ1-1; V gene: TRBV21-1; D gene: .; CDR3 protein: CASSNWTGPRAFF; CDR3 DNA: TGTGCCAGCAGCAATTGGACAGGGCCGAGAGCTTTCTTT
clone size: .; J gene: TRBJ2-7; V gene: TRBV24-1; D gene: .; CDR3 protein: CATSRHGTYEQYF; CDR3 DNA: TGTGCCACCAGTCGACACGGTACCTACGAGCAGTACTTC
clone size: .; J gene: TRBJ2-2; V gene: TRBV14; D gene: TRBD2; CDR3 protein: CASSRLAVNTGELFF; CDR3 DNA: TGTGCCAGCAGCCGACTAGCTGTGAACACCGGGGAGCTGTTTTTT
clone size: few; J gene: TRBJ1-5; V gene: TRBV7-2; D gene: .; CDR3 protein: CASSLGRAGGEPQHF; CDR3 DNA: TGTGCCAGCAGCTTGGGCCGGGCCGGAGGAGAGCCCCAGCATTTT
clone size: .; J gene: TRBJ2-3; V gene: TRBV27; D gene: TRBD2; CDR3 protein: CASSLASGPSTDTQYF; CDR3 DNA: TGTGCCAGCAGTTTAGCTAGCGGTCCGAGCACAGATACGCAGTATTTT
clone size: .; J gene: TRBJ2-7; V gene: TRBV4-1; D gene: TRBD1; CDR3 protein: CASRPSLGQGHYEQYF; CDR3 DNA: TGCGCCAGCAGACCCAGCCTCGGACAGGGGCACTACGAGCAGTACTTC
clone size: once; J gene: TRBJ2-4; V gene: TRBV6-2/TRBV6-3; D gene: .; CDR3 protein: CASSYQGLAKNIQYF; CDR3 DNA: TGTGCCAGCAGTTACCAGGGTCTAGCCAAAAACATTCAGTACTTC
clone size: few; J gene: TRBJ2-2; V gene: TRBV4-3; D gene: .; CDR3 protein: CASSQFGGVGTGELFF; CDR3 DNA: TGCGCCAGCAGCCAATTCGGGGGAGTGGGCACCGGGGAGCTGTTTTTT
clone size: .; J gene: TRBJ1-5; V gene: TRBV5-1; D gene: TRBD1; CDR3 protein: CASSSGQGNQPQHF; CDR3 DNA: TGCGCCAGCAGCTCCGGACAGGGTAATCAGCCCCAGCATTTT
clone size: .; J gene: TRBJ2-1; V gene: TRBV7-6; D gene: .; CDR3 protein: CASSVDRYPYNEQFF; CDR3 DNA: TGTGCCAGCAGCGTCGACAGGTACCCCTACAATGAGCAGTTCTTC
clone size: .; J gene: TRBJ2-7; V gene: TRBV5-8; D gene: TRBD1; CDR3 protein: CASNLDRGAVTTDF; CDR3 DNA: TGTGCCAGCAACTTGGACAGGGGGGCTGTGACTACGGACTTC
clone size: .; J gene: TRBJ1-2; V gene: TRBV5-4; D gene: .; CDR3 protein: CASSLGPGKDGYTF; CDR3 DNA: TGTGCCAGCAGCCTAGGTCCGGGGAAGGATGGCTACACCTTC
clone size: .; J gene: TRBJ2-1; V gene: TRBV24-1; D gene: TRBD2; CDR3 protein: CATSDSGTTEYNEQFF; CDR3 DNA: TGTGCCACCAGTGATTCCGGGACTACCGAATACAATGAGCAGTTCTTC
clone size: .; J gene: TRBJ1-5; V gene: TRBV5-4; D gene: TRBD1; CDR3 protein: CASSLEGGRNQPQHF; CDR3 DNA: TGTGCCAGCAGCTTGGAAGGGGGCCGCAATCAGCCCCAGCATTTT
clone size: .; J gene: TRBJ2-2; V gene: TRBV18; D gene: TRBD2; CDR3 protein: CASSLPGGTGELFF; CDR3 DNA: TGTGCCAGCTCACTCCCGGGAGGCACCGGGGAGCTGTTTTTT
clone size: .; J gene: TRBJ2-7; V gene: TRBV10-1; D gene: .; CDR3 protein: CASSVHGSSYEQYF; CDR3 DNA: TGCGCCAGCAGTGTTCATGGCAGCTCCTACGAGCAGTACTTC
clone size: .; J gene: TRBJ2-1; V gene: TRBV5-1; D gene: .; CDR3 protein: CASSFSELSSYNEQFF; CDR3 DNA: TGCGCCAGCAGCTTTAGCGAATTAAGCTCCTACAATGAGCAGTTCTTC
clone size: many; J gene: TRBJ1-1; V gene: TRBV6-6; D gene: TRBD1; CDR3 protein: CASSLETGGNEAFF; CDR3 DNA: TGTGCCAGCAGCCTCGAGACAGGGGGAAATGAAGCTTTCTTT